The clone carrying this T cell receptor (beta chain) was observed once. Germline CDR1 reads SEHNR; CDR2 reads FQNEAQ (reference sequence). This CDR3 has 12 residues. V dropped 4 bases and J dropped 11; count of bases not matched to a gene: 7. TCRdb keeps only in-frame clones here, not all; method: immunoSEQ multiplex PCR. Here the sample spans tens of thousands of clones, over 75% being singletons. The entry originates in a study of T cell changes during pregnancy in multiple sclerosis. This clonotype was sampled from a female donor in good health, enrolled as a control in a pregnancy study. Specimen: peripheral blood, collected in the first trimester of pregnancy. The rearrangement joins TRBV7-9 to TRBJ1-1; 7 positions agree with TRBD1. CDR3 protein: CASSSAGTVAFF. In nucleotides, the CDR3 is TGTGCCAGCAGCTCGGCCGGGACAGTTGCTTTCTTT.